This TCR beta chain was observed in a study of cytotoxic CD8 clonotypes in ibrutinib-treated CLL. About the research overall: Among the patients, more than ten presented as relapsed/refractory and over 14 as treatment-naive; roughly 17 showed unmutated IGHV.

The method was immunoSEQ multiplex PCR; TCRdb's version includes in-frame clones alone and lacks a portion of them. The top ten clones hold less than 14% of a sample with roughly 130,000 clones, 85% to 95% of them seen once. Trimming left V 8 bases short and J 2 bases short, with 16 bases between. The CDR3 has 14 amino acids. The V gene's germline CDR1 is MNHEY and CDR2 SVGAGI. This TCR was sampled from a human donor with chronic lymphocytic leukemia. Sequences were derived from PBMCs, sampled after 12 months of ibrutinib treatment. This sequence joins TRBV6-5 and TRBJ2-7; possibly TRBD2 for D (6 bases). CDR3 sequence (DNA): TGTGCCAGCGGGAATAGCGGAAGGACCTACGAGCAGTACTTC. Residues: CASGNSGRTYEQYF.